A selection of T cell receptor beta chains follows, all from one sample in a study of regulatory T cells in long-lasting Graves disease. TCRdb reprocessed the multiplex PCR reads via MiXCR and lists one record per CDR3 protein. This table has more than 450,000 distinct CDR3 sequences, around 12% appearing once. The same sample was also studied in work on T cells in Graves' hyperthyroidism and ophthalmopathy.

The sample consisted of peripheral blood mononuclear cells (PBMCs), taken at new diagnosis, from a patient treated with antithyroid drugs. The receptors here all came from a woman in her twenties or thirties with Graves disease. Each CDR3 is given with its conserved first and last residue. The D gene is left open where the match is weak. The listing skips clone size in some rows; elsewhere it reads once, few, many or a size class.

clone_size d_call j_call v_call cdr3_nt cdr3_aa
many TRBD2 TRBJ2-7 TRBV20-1 TGCAGTGCTAGAAAGTCGGCGGGAGGGCTCTACGAGCAGTACTTC CSARKSAGGLYEQYF
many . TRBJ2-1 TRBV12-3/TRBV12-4 TGTGCCAGCAGTGTATCCCTTCTATCAAAGGTGTTTCCATACAATGAGCAGTTCTTC CASSVSLLSKVFPYNEQFF
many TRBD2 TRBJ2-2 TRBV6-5 TGTGCCAGCAGTTACTCGGGACTAGCGAACACCGGGGAGCTGTTTTTT CASSYSGLANTGELFF
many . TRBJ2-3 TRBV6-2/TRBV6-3 TGTGCCAGCAGTTTTGTTGCAGGGAGAACAGATACGCAGTATTTT CASSFVAGRTDTQYF
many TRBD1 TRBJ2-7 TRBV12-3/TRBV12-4 TGTGCCAGCAGCTTAAACGGACAGGGGTGGTCCTACGAGCAGTACTTC CASSLNGQGWSYEQYF
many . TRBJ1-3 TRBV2 TGTGCCAGCAGTACCGCGGGAGTTTCTGGAAACACCATATATTTT CASSTAGVSGNTIYF
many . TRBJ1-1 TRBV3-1 TGTGCCAGCAGCCAATTGGCGGGGACTGAAGCTTTCTTT CASSQLAGTEAFF
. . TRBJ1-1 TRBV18 TGTGCCAGCTCACCACCTGAAAGTTTAGGAACTGAAGCTTTCTTT CASSPPESLGTEAFF
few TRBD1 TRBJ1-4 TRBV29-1 TGCAGCGTTCGGAGGACAGGGGGCCCTAATGAAAAACTGTTTTTT CSVRRTGGPNEKLFF
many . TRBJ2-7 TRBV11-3 TGTGCCAGCAGCTTAGATCTCGTATCCGAGCAGTACTTC CASSLDLVSEQYF
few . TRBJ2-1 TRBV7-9 TGTGCCAGCAGCTTGAAGACCTGGCTTGAGCAGTTCTTC CASSLKTWLEQFF
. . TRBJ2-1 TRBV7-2 TGTGCCAGCAGCTTAGGTAGGCTTAGTGAGCAGTTCTTC CASSLGRLSEQFF
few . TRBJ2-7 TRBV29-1 TGCAGCGAACCGGGACCCTACGAGCAGTACTTC CSEPGPYEQYF
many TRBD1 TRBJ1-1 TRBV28 TGTGCCAGCAGCTCCGGGGACAGTATGAACACTGAAGCTTTCTTT CASSSGDSMNTEAFF
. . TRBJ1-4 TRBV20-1 TGCAGTGCTAGAAGTCACGCGAATGAAAAACTGTTTTTT CSARSHANEKLFF